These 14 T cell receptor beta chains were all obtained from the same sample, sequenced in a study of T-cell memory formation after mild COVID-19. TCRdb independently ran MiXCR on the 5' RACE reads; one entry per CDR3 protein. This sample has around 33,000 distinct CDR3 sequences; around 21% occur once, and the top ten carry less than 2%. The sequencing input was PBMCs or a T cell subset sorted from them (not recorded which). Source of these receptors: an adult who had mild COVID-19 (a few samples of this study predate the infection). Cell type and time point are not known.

The CDR3 DNA reads TGTGCCAGCAGTTACTCATGGGATACAGGAACTAACTATGGCTACACCTTC. Translation gives CASSYSWDTGTNYGYTF. The J gene is TRBJ1-2, the V gene TRBV6-5; maybe TRBD1 (5 bases). The V gene lost 0 bases and the J gene lost 0 bases, with 14 bases spanning the gap. This CDR3 is 17 amino acids long. The germline V gene has CDR1 MNHEY and CDR2 SVGAGI.

CDR3 nucleotide sequence: TGTGCCAGCAGTGGACAGGGACTAGCGGTAAACAATGAGCAGTTCTTC. It codes for CASSGQGLAVNNEQFF. The chain links TRBV28 to TRBJ2-1; 11 positions agree with TRBD2. In germline, CDR1 is MDHEN, CDR2 SYDVKM. The CDR3 contains 16 residues. V shed 5 bases, J shed 5 bases, and the junction held 8 bases outside the gene matches.

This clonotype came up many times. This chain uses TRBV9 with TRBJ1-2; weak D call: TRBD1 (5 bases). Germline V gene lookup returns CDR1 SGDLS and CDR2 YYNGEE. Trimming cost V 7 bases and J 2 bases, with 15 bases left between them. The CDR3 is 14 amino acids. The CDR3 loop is CASAVGGGNYGYTF. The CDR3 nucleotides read TGTGCCAGCGCCGTCGGGGGAGGAAACTATGGCTACACCTTC.

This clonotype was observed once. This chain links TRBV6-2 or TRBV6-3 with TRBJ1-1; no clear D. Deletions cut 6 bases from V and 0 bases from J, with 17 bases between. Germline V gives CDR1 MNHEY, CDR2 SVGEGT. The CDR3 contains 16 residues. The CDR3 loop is CASSTLPSDMNTEAFF. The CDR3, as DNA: TGTGCCAGCAGCACCCTGCCCTCTGACATGAACACTGAAGCTTTCTTT.

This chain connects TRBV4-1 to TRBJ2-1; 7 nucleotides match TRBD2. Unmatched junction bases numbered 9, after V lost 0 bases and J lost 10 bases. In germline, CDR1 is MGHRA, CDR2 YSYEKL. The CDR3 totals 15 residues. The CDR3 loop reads CASSQETGGIREQFF. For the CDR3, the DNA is TGCGCCAGCAGCCAAGAAACGGGGGGAATAAGGGAGCAGTTCTTC.

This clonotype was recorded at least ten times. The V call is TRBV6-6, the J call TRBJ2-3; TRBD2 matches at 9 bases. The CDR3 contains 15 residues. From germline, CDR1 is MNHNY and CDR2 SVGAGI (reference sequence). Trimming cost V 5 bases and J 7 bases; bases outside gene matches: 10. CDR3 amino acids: CASSRGLASINTQYF. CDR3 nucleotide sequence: TGTGCCAGCAGTAGGGGACTAGCAAGTATAAATACGCAGTATTTT.

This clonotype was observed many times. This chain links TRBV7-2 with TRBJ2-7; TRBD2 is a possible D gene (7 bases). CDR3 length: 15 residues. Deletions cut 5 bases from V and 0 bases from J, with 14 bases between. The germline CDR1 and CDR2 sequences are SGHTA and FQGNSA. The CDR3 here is CASSRGEGVSYEQYF. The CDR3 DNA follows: TGTGCCAGCAGCCGGGGGGAGGGGGTCTCCTACGAGCAGTACTTC.

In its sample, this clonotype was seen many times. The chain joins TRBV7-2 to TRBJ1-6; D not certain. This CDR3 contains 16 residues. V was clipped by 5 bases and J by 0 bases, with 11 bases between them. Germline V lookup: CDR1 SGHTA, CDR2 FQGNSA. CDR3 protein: CASSPMVLSYNSPLHF. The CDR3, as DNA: TGTGCCAGCAGCCCGATGGTCCTCTCCTATAATTCACCCCTCCACTTT.

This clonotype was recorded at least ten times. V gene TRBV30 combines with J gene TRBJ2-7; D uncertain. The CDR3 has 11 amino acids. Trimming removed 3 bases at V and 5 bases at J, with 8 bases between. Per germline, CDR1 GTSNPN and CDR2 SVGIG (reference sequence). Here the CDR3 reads CAWRAGHEQYF. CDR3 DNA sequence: TGTGCCTGGAGGGCCGGGCACGAGCAGTACTTC.

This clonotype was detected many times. CDR3 bases: TGTGCCAGCAGCTTAGATAGCGGGAACACAGATACGCAGTATTTT. Its protein is CASSLDSGNTDTQYF. The chain joins TRBV7-9 to TRBJ2-3, with TRBD2 matching 8 bases. The V segment lost 1 base and the J segment 2 bases; nucleotides outside the gene matches: 2. Germline CDR1 SEHNR, CDR2 FQNEAQ (reference sequence). The CDR3 is 15 residues long.

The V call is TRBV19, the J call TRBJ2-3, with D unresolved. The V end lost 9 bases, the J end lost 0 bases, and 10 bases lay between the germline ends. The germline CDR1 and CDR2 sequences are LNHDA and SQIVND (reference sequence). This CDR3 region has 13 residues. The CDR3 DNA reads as TGTGCCAGCTCTAGGGATAGCACAGATACGCAGTATTTT. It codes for CASSRDSTDTQYF.

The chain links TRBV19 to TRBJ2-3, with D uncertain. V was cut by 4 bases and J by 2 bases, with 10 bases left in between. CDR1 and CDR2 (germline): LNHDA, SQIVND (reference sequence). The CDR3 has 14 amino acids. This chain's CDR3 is CASSNVRFTDTQYF. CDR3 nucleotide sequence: TGTGCCAGTAGTAACGTGAGGTTCACAGATACGCAGTATTTT.

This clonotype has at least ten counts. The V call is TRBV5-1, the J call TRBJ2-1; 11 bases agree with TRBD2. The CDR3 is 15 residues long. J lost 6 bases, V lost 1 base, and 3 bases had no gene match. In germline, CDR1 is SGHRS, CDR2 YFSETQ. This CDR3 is CASSLTTSGTNEQFF. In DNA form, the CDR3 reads TGCGCCAGCAGCTTGACGACTAGCGGGACCAATGAGCAGTTCTTC. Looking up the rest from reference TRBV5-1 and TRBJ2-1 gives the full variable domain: KAGVTQTPRYLIKTRGQQVTLSCSPISGHRSVSWYQQTPGQGLQFLFEYFSETQRNKGNFPGRFSGRQFSNSRSEMNVSTLELGDSALYLCASSLTTSGTNEQFFGPGTRLTVL.

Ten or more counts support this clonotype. CDR3 amino acids: CASSTRGVRAAYGYTF. The CDR3 DNA reads TGTGCCAGCAGTACCCGTGGGGTGAGGGCGGCCTATGGCTACACCTTC. The chain joins TRBV6-5 to TRBJ1-2, with D unclear. The CDR3 covers 16 residues. V was cut by 5 bases and J by 4 bases, with 20 bases left in between. CDR1 MNHEY and CDR2 SVGAGI come from the germline V gene.